This TCR beta chain was recovered during a study of cytomegalovirus exposure and HLA in healthy donors. Study-wide findings and caveats: Only CMV serostatus was available as immune exposure information. Sequencing depth across donors, presence/absence analyses assumed, was roughly uniform. Data from an earlier analysis indicated that most TCR beta V segments were productive either about 90% or about 30% of the time.

Germline V gives CDR1 MNHNS, CDR2 SASEGT. The length of the CDR3 is 11 residues. Trimming left V 8 bases short and J 2 bases short, with 6 bases between. The study ran its PCR with 60 Vbeta and 13 Jbeta primers. The data were produced by immunoSEQ multiplex PCR, yet TCRdb's version contains in-frame clones alone and is incomplete. The profile shows about 150,000 clones, around nine tenths of them singletons. To note about this clone: What it binds is unknown.

This TCR was recovered from a woman in her late teens or twenties in good health and CMV-seronegative. J is TRBJ1-1 and V is TRBV6-1; D is undetermined. Material: PBMCs. In DNA, the CDR3 is TGTGCCAGCGCAGAAAACACTGAAGCTTTCTTT. The encoded protein is CASAENTEAFF.